Included here is one T cell receptor beta chain sequence, with context. Its antigen is not known. This sample was included in a study of cytomegalovirus exposure and HLA in healthy donors. PCR primers comprised 60 Vbeta and 13 Jbeta primers. Sequenced by immunoSEQ multiplex PCR; TCRdb stores in-frame clones only, minus some. This sample yields about 150,000 clones, of which approximately 69% are seen a single time; approximately 2.3% belongs to the top ten. General study findings and limits: Common viral pathogens (according to a later analysis) appeared linked to several of the most significant clusters. CMV serostatus was the only immune exposure information that was available.

CDR3 length: 14 residues. Germline V gene lookup returns CDR1 SGHRS and CDR2 YFSETQ. Trimming at V came to 3 bases and at J to 3 bases, leaving 3 bases not matched to a gene. Though probably carrying unrecorded immune exposures, donors were nominally healthy at sampling. The chain uses TRBV5-1 and TRBJ1-2; 9 bases match TRBD1. The sequenced sample was PBMCs. The sequence was obtained from a man aged 25 to 40 in good health and CMV-seronegative. CDR3 protein: CASSSGQGDYGYTF. The CDR3 DNA reads TGCGCCAGCAGCTCGGGACAGGGAGACTATGGCTACACCTTC. The full variable domain, in which reference TRBV5-1 and TRBJ1-2 provide the parts outside the CDR3, is KAGVTQTPRYLIKTRGQQVTLSCSPISGHRSVSWYQQTPGQGLQFLFEYFSETQRNKGNFPGRFSGRQFSNSRSEMNVSTLELGDSALYLCASSSGQGDYGYTFGSGTRLTVV.